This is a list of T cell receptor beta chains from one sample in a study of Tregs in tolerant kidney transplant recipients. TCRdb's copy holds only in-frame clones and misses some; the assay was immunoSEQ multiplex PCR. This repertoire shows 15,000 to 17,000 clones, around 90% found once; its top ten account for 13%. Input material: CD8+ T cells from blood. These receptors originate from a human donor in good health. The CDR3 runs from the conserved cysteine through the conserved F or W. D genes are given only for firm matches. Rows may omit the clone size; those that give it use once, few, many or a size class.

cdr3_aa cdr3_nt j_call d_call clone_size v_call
CAISEGREAFF TGTGCCATCAGTGAGGGAAGGGAGGCTTTCTTT TRBJ1-1 . . TRBV10-3
CASGLGTGGDNYGYTF TGTGCTAGTGGTTTGGGGACAGGGGGCGATAACTATGGCTACACCTTC TRBJ1-2 TRBD1 once TRBV12-5
CASSPGQPGWPQHF TGTGCCAGCAGCCCGGGGCAGCCCGGATGGCCCCAGCATTTT TRBJ1-5 . . TRBV7-2
CASSRRTLNTEAFF TGCGCCAGCAGCCGCAGGACTCTGAACACTGAAGCTTTCTTT TRBJ1-1 . . TRBV4-1
CSGFVTSGRGGVRETQYF TGCAGCGGTTTTGTGACTAGCGGGAGGGGTGGGGTCCGGGAGACCCAGTACTTC TRBJ2-5 TRBD2 . TRBV29-1
CASGTGRDYGYTF TGTGCCAGCGGCACCGGCAGGGACTATGGCTACACCTTC TRBJ1-2 . few TRBV9
CASRDSGELSYEQYF TGTGCCAGCAGGGATAGCGGGGAACTATCCTACGAGCAGTACTTC TRBJ2-7 TRBD2 . TRBV6-5
CASKTGQGTHGEQFF TGTGCCAGCAAGACAGGACAGGGGACGCACGGGGAGCAGTTCTTC TRBJ2-1 TRBD1 . TRBV2
CASRERGAGSYNEQFF TGTGCCAGCAGGGAACGGGGGGCGGGATCCTACAATGAGCAGTTCTTC TRBJ2-1 . . TRBV11-3
CASSTESGQGFYGYTF TGTGCCAGCAGCACAGAGTCGGGACAGGGTTTCTATGGCTACACCTTC TRBJ1-2 TRBD1 . TRBV9
CASSKSPGGAGYGYTF TGTGCCAGCAGCAAGAGCCCAGGGGGCGCTGGCTATGGCTACACCTTC TRBJ1-2 TRBD1 . TRBV11-1
CATSPLLDRALNTEAFF TGTGCCACCAGCCCTTTACTGGACAGGGCTTTGAACACTGAAGCTTTCTTT TRBJ1-1 TRBD1 . TRBV15
CASSLGGRGPNQPQHF TGTGCCAGCAGCTTAGGCGGGAGGGGCCCCAATCAGCCCCAGCATTTT TRBJ1-5 . . TRBV7-6
CASSPDPYEQFF TGTGCCAGCAGCCCCGACCCCTATGAGCAGTTCTTC TRBJ2-1 . . TRBV4-2
CASSVSGSTDTQYF TGTGCCAGCAGCGTAAGCGGGAGCACAGATACGCAGTATTTT TRBJ2-3 . . TRBV9
CASSFSSYEQYF TGTGCCAGCAGCTTTAGCTCCTACGAGCAGTACTTC TRBJ2-7 . . TRBV7-3
CASSLGTGDGYTF TGTGCCAGCAGCTTAGGGACAGGGGATGGCTACACCTTC TRBJ1-2 TRBD1 once TRBV13
CASSSGASSYNEQFF TGCGCCAGCAGCTCAGGGGCTAGCTCCTACAATGAGCAGTTCTTC TRBJ2-1 . . TRBV5-1
CASSLEGQSSYEQYF TGTGCCAGCAGCTTAGAGGGACAGAGCTCCTACGAGCAGTACTTC TRBJ2-7 TRBD1 . TRBV11-2
CASSIVWRSYEQYF TGTGCCAGTAGTATAGTATGGCGGTCCTACGAGCAGTACTTC TRBJ2-7 . . TRBV19
CASSGTRASGRYNEQFF TGTGCCAGCAGCGGGACCCGCGCTAGCGGGAGGTACAATGAGCAGTTCTTC TRBJ2-1 TRBD2 . TRBV11-1
CASRWGDSGNTIYF TGTGCCAGTAGGTGGGGGGACTCTGGAAACACCATATATTTT TRBJ1-3 . . TRBV19
CASSQEIHGSYEQYF TGTGCCAGCAGCCAAGAGATTCACGGATCCTACGAGCAGTACTTC TRBJ2-7 . medium-sized TRBV4-2
CASNSGSYNEQFF TGTGCCAGCAACAGCGGGAGCTACAATGAGCAGTTCTTC TRBJ2-1 TRBD2 . TRBV11-2
CAWNSGVTDTQYF TGTGCCTGGAATAGCGGAGTCACAGATACGCAGTATTTT TRBJ2-3 . . TRBV30
CASSVEGTTINSNQPQHF TGTGCCAGCAGTGTGGAGGGGACGACGATTAATAGCAATCAGCCCCAGCATTTT TRBJ1-5 . . TRBV2
CASSWGSSGDEQYF TGTGCCAGCAGTTGGGGCTCTTCGGGGGACGAGCAGTACTTC TRBJ2-7 . . TRBV28
CASSLWAAGANVLTF TGTGCCAGCAGCTTATGGGCTGCTGGGGCCAACGTCCTGACTTTC TRBJ2-6 . . TRBV11-2
CASSHLQGIGYEQYF TGCGCCAGCAGTCACCTACAGGGAATCGGGTACGAGCAGTACTTC TRBJ2-7 . once TRBV23-1
CASSSEEGAFGNQPQHF TGTGCCAGCAGTTCAGAGGAGGGGGCGTTTGGCAATCAGCCCCAGCATTTT TRBJ1-5 TRBD1 . TRBV28
CASDGAMMDEQYF TGTGCCAGCGACGGGGCCATGATGGACGAGCAGTACTTC TRBJ2-7 . . TRBV2
CASSLRASGAPYGYTF TGTGCCAGCAGCTTGCGGGCCTCGGGGGCTCCCTATGGCTACACCTTC TRBJ1-2 . . TRBV5-5
CATSSSGGADEQFF TGTGCCACCAGCAGTAGCGGGGGGGCCGATGAGCAGTTCTTC TRBJ2-1 TRBD2 . TRBV15
CASSMGRVYGYTF TGTGCCAGCAGCATGGGGAGGGTTTACGGCTACACCTTC TRBJ1-2 . . TRBV9
CASSTTGGIRGWTEAFF TGTGCCAGCTCCACCACAGGGGGCATACGAGGTTGGACTGAAGCTTTCTTT TRBJ1-1 TRBD1 . TRBV27
CASSVAGLPPETQYF TGTGCCAGCAGCGTAGCCGGTCTCCCCCCGGAGACCCAGTACTTC TRBJ2-5 . . TRBV9
CASSAGGTFNEQFF TGTGCCAGCAGCGCGGGGGGCACATTTAATGAGCAGTTCTTC TRBJ2-1 TRBD2 . TRBV27
CASSIGTGSYEQYF TGTGCCAGTAGTATAGGGACAGGCTCCTACGAGCAGTACTTC TRBJ2-7 TRBD1 . TRBV19
CASSLVGSGELFF TGTGCCAGCAGCTTAGTTGGCAGCGGGGAGCTGTTTTTT TRBJ2-2 . . TRBV7-9
CASRPTSGDVTDTQYF TGTGCCAGCAGACCGACTAGCGGGGACGTAACAGATACGCAGTATTTT TRBJ2-3 TRBD2 . TRBV5-6
CASSIQGSGANVLTF TGTGCCAGCAGTATACAGGGTTCCGGGGCCAACGTCCTGACTTTC TRBJ2-6 . . TRBV27
CASSTGPGDEQFF TGTGCCAGCAGCACCGGGCCTGGCGATGAGCAGTTCTTC TRBJ2-1 . . TRBV7-7
CASSLSPARGADTQYF TGTGCCAGCAGCTTGTCTCCAGCCCGAGGTGCGGATACGCAGTATTTT TRBJ2-3 . . TRBV5-6
CASSYLGGASNQPQHF TGTGCCAGCAGTTACCTCGGAGGGGCGAGCAATCAGCCCCAGCATTTT TRBJ1-5 . . TRBV6-6
CASSSRDRGTGELFF TGTGCCAGCAGCTCAAGGGACAGGGGCACCGGGGAGCTGTTTTTT TRBJ2-2 TRBD1 . TRBV7-9
CASSPTGGTDTQYF TGTGCCAGCAGTCCCACCGGGGGCACAGATACGCAGTATTTT TRBJ2-3 . once TRBV7-9
CAISESYNEQFF TGTGCCATCAGTGAGTCCTACAATGAGCAGTTCTTC TRBJ2-1 . . TRBV10-3
CASSIFPSSSYEQYF TGTGCCAGTAGTATCTTTCCTTCTTCATCCTACGAGCAGTACTTC TRBJ2-7 . . TRBV19
CASSQDHSTSGGELFF TGCGCCAGCAGCCAAGATCACAGTACCTCCGGCGGGGAGCTGTTTTTT TRBJ2-2 . . TRBV4-3